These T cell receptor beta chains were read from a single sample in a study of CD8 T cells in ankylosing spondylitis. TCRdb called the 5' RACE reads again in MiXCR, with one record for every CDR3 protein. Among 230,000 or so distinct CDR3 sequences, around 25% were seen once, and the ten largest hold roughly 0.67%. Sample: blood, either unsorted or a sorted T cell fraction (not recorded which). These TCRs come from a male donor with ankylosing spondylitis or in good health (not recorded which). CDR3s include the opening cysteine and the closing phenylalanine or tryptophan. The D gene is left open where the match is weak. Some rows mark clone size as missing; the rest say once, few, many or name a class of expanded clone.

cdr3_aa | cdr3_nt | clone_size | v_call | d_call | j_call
CASSFANGGHHEQYF | TGTGCCAGCAGCTTTGCAAACGGCGGGCACCACGAGCAGTACTTC | few | TRBV7-2 | - | TRBJ2-7
CASSLVGVNTEAFF | TGTGCCAGCAGTTTGGTCGGGGTGAACACTGAAGCTTTCTTT | few | TRBV12-3/TRBV12-4 | - | TRBJ1-1
CSVESRQGGTEQFF | TGCAGCGTTGAATCCCGACAGGGGGGTACTGAGCAGTTCTTC | many | TRBV29-1 | TRBD1 | TRBJ2-1
CASSLVELRYNEQFF | TGTGCCAGCAGTTTAGTTGAGTTGCGCTACAATGAGCAGTTCTTC | - | TRBV12-3/TRBV12-4 | - | TRBJ2-1
CSGGQGDEQYF | TGCAGCGGGGGACAGGGGGATGAGCAGTACTTC | many | TRBV29-1 | TRBD1 | TRBJ2-7
CSATVQDEQYF | TGCAGTGCCACCGTACAGGACGAGCAGTACTTC | many | TRBV20-1 | - | TRBJ2-7
CSARGGRTVYEQYF | TGCAGTGCTAGAGGAGGACGGACCGTGTACGAGCAGTACTTC | few | TRBV20-1 | - | TRBJ2-7
CASSAGGAGNSPLHF | TGTGCCAGCAGTGCCGGTGGGGCTGGTAATTCACCCCTCCACTTT | - | TRBV12-3/TRBV12-4 | - | TRBJ1-6
CSARDSVSGGETQYF | TGCAGTGCTAGAGACTCCGTCTCAGGGGGTGAGACCCAGTACTTC | - | TRBV20-1 | TRBD1 | TRBJ2-5
CASRKQGSGELFF | TGTGCCAGCAGAAAACAGGGGTCCGGGGAGCTGTTTTTT | - | TRBV12-3/TRBV12-4 | TRBD1 | TRBJ2-2
CSAMPGKNTEASF | TGCAGTGCCATGCCGGGGAAGAACACTGAAGCTTCCTTT | - | TRBV20-1 | - | TRBJ1-1
CSARVAGQNYEQYF | TGCAGTGCTAGGGTAGCGGGCCAAAACTACGAGCAGTACTTC | few | TRBV20-1 | TRBD2 | TRBJ2-7
CASSSGAKTQYF | TGTGCCAGCAGTTCGGGGGCGAAGACCCAGTACTTC | many | TRBV28 | - | TRBJ2-5
CSVYPGRGHYEQYF | TGCAGCGTCTACCCGGGGAGGGGACACTACGAGCAGTACTTC | few | TRBV29-1 | - | TRBJ2-7
CAISESVRGGGKETQYF | TGTGCCATCAGTGAGTCGGTCCGGGGAGGCGGAAAAGAGACCCAGTACTTC | many | TRBV10-3 | - | TRBJ2-5
CSVRGTGDNQPQHF | TGCAGCGTCCGCGGGACAGGGGATAATCAGCCCCAGCATTTT | many | TRBV29-1 | TRBD1 | TRBJ1-5
CATSREWKTQYF | TGTGCCACCAGCAGAGAATGGAAGACCCAGTACTTC | - | TRBV15 | - | TRBJ2-5
CSARNRAPRQETQYF | TGCAGTGCTCGTAACCGGGCCCCTCGGCAAGAGACCCAGTACTTC | - | TRBV20-1 | - | TRBJ2-5
CSARDRGTYEQYF | TGCAGTGCTAGAGACAGGGGGACCTACGAGCAGTACTTC | - | TRBV20-1 | TRBD1 | TRBJ2-7
CASSPEGITEAFF | TGTGCCAGCAGTCCCGAGGGAATTACTGAAGCTTTCTTT | few | TRBV12-3/TRBV12-4 | - | TRBJ1-1
CASSPLGTNGYTF | TGTGCCAGCTCACCACTCGGGACAAATGGCTACACCTTC | many | TRBV18 | - | TRBJ1-2
CASSSTGGLEFF | TGCGCCAGCAGCTCCACAGGGGGCCTGGAGTTCTTC | many | TRBV5-1 | TRBD1 | TRBJ2-1
CASSDRTGELFF | TGTGCCAGCAGTGATCGTACCGGGGAGCTGTTTTTT | - | TRBV6-5 | - | TRBJ2-2
CASSLAGGPNEQFF | TGTGCCAGCAGTTTGGCGGGGGGGCCGAATGAGCAGTTCTTC | many | TRBV12-3/TRBV12-4 | TRBD2 | TRBJ2-1
CSAGSGLGYGYTF | TGCAGTGCTGGGTCCGGGCTTGGGTATGGCTACACCTTC | many | TRBV20-1 | - | TRBJ1-2
CASSLHGGGTDTQYF | TGTGCCAGCAGTTTACATGGCGGGGGCACAGATACGCAGTATTTT | - | TRBV12-3/TRBV12-4 | - | TRBJ2-3
CSVSRGTGGAETQYF | TGCAGCGTAAGCAGGGGGACAGGGGGCGCCGAGACCCAGTACTTC | - | TRBV29-1 | TRBD1 | TRBJ2-5
CASSFGGRPYGYTF | TGTGCCAGCAGTTTCGGGGGGCGCCCCTATGGCTACACCTTC | many | TRBV12-3/TRBV12-4 | - | TRBJ1-2
CASSPIPAIRPTGGYTF | TGTGCCAGCAGTCCCATACCCGCTATCCGACCAACCGGGGGCTACACCTTC | - | TRBV12-3/TRBV12-4 | - | TRBJ1-2